Only one count was recorded for the clone carrying this T cell receptor beta chain. The protocol was immunoSEQ multiplex PCR, while the TCRdb copy is restricted to in-frame clones and leaves out a portion. The sample lists some 330,000 clones, under 90% occurring once. This CDR3 contains 14 residues. The V gene's germline CDR1 is SGHDT and CDR2 YYEEEE. V gave up 4 bases and J gave up 6 bases, with 14 bases separating them. This entry is derived from a study of blood T cell repertoires in COVID-19. The clonotype originates from a young woman with COVID-19, enrolled during active disease. Sequenced material: peripheral blood. The J gene is TRBJ1-5, the V gene TRBV5-6, with a possible D match to TRBD1 (5 bases). CDR3 DNA sequence: TGTGCCAGCAGCCCCGGGGGTCCCGGTCAGCCCCAGCATTTT. Translated, it gives CASSPGGPGQPQHF.